The entry that follows covers one T cell receptor beta chain sequence. This clonotype was counted between two and nine times. Its antigen is not yet known. Base-call qualities are not available, and no considerably larger clone is one nucleotide away. Libraries were prepared through 5' RACE. Instrument on record: Illumina HiSeq 2500. A second PCR of about 6 to 11 cycles was run with a J-beta primer mix and a sample-barcoded 5' primer. Each TCR beta cDNA molecule received a unique molecular identifier from a template-switch 5' adaptor carrying 12 random nucleotides. At least 3 million CDR3-containing paired-end reads were obtained from each sample. All of the RNA was converted into first-strand cDNA using the Mint cDNA synthesis kit, with a TRBC-specific oligonucleotide serving as the primer. Following uracil-DNA glycosylase treatment, all cDNA underwent a first 18-cycle PCR with the universal primers M1SS and BC2_uni_R. The published analysis was carried out like this. For normalization, 1 million high-quality reads were randomly selected from each sample, with every read carrying a distinct molecular identifier. Reads sharing molecular identifiers were discarded rather than binned into consensus sequences. MiTCR, set to a Q25 quality threshold and the strictest error-elimination algorithm, was used for CDR3 identification, clonotype clustering and error correction. A nonparametric unseen species model with Euler transformation was used to estimate a lower bound on total TCR beta diversity. Clones were called with MiXCR by TCRdb after fastp trimmed the public reads at Q25, and only in-frame beta chains were retained. One record per CDR3 amino acid sequence lists the most common genes and DNA. TCRdb's processing, not the authors' own work, is the source of the V and J calls. The sample data list about 1.5 million distinct CDR3 sequences, and roughly two fifths of these were observed just once. The biggest ten clones account for approximately 4% of the sample.

The donors were roughly 40 Caucasian individuals from Russia, aged 6 to 90 years, who were systemically healthy. Ten milliliters of peripheral blood were drawn from each donor into EDTA-treated Vacutainer tubes. Ficoll-Paque density-gradient centrifugation was used to isolate PBMCs, with at least 6 million per sample. Total RNA, at least 5.5 micrograms per sample, was extracted from PBMCs with Trizol reagent. For every donor, flow cytometry on a PBMC aliquot measured the percentage of naive CD45RAhigh/CD27high T cells. Measured from the cysteine to the phenylalanine, the CDR3 is 15 residues long. CDR3 DNA is the only sequence kept; it has 45 bases, read in frame from the first base. CDR1 and CDR2, per the germline V gene, are SQVTM and ANQGSEA. V is shortened by 4 bases, J by 3 bases, and the region joining them spans 18 bases. These data originate in a study of blood T cells in healthy people across ages (dated by TCRdb to the mid-2010s). About the full investigation: In model experiments, roughly one uniquely barcoded TCR beta cDNA molecule per two T cells was captured by template switching. Using deep sequencing normalized with unique cDNA molecular identifiers, the study measured how TCR beta repertoire diversity changes with age. The donors were divided into four age groups: young (average about 16 years), middle-aged (almost 40), aged (around 59) and long-lived (roughly 86). To avoid experimental bias, donors of different ages were spread randomly across the sequencing lanes. Using the same blood draw, the study looked at two additional independent replicas of 1 million unique cDNA reads for two donors, one aged 18 to 30 and the other aged 80 or older.

Points the paper makes about the study in general: Compared with the aged group, the long-lived group had more naive CD4+ T cells, fewer expanded clones and increased TCR diversity, suggesting age selection. The CMV infection status of donors was not known, potentially confounding age-related changes in expanded clonotypes. There was a strong correlation between observed TCR beta diversity and the percentage of naive T cells measured by flow cytometry. As age increased, observed TCR beta diversity per million T cells dropped in a roughly linear way, and a significant reduction was already evident by age approximately 40. Estimates of total diversity from one million sequenced T cells were regarded as lower bounds and underestimates. Since profiling was done on bulk unsorted PBMCs, naive and antigen-experienced compartments could not be conclusively compared.

Sequencing was done on a sample of blood. The rearrangement joined TRBV29-1 to TRBJ1-2; the D gene is unclear. The receptor was isolated from a woman aged 18-35 years in good health. The CDR3 protein: CSVVGGLSLDYGYTF. The DNA reads as follows: TGCAGCGTTGTGGGTGGTCTCTCCCTAGACTATGGCTACACCTTC.